This TCR beta chain was captured by sequencing in a study of spatial heterogeneity in lung cancer. Study-wide results and caveats: Blood showed ubiquitous tumor TCRs more often at resection than at routine follow-up.

Time point described: sample taken at primary tumor resection. No cell sorting; template was whole RNA from tumor, lung tissue or PBMC. TCRdb recomputed calls from the 5' RACE reads with MiXCR, one row per CDR3 protein. The sample yields around 40,000 distinct CDR3 sequences, about 5.2% seen once. This clonotype was detected many times. The antigen remains unidentified. Germline lookup yields CDR1 MNHEY and CDR2 SVGAGI. Trimming removed 4 bases from V and 3 bases from J, with 10 bases in between. This CDR3 spans 13 amino acids. This specimen was PBMCs, taken at surgery. The clonotype was recovered from a female donor with early-stage non-small cell lung cancer. The chain has TRBV6-5 and TRBJ2-7, with no clear D. CDR3 in DNA: TGTGCCAGCAGTTCCAAAACTCTCTACGAGCAGTACTTC. It specifies CASSSKTLYEQYF.